The clone carrying this TCR beta chain was recorded only once. Antigen: not known. The V and J ends lost 4 bases and 6 bases, in that order; junction bases with no gene match: 10. The V gene's germline CDR1 is MDHEN and CDR2 SYDVKM. CDR3 size: 17 residues. This record belongs to a study of cytomegalovirus exposure and HLA in healthy donors. Study as a whole: The use of the same platform for the roughly 130 validation repertoires and the approximately 690 first-cohort repertoires was reported by a later analysis.

Study-wide results and limits: High specificity and sensitivity for cytomegalovirus status were reported for the classifier. Usually a TCR sequence was rare, but some public TCRs were found in many donors.

Generated by immunoSEQ multiplex PCR, the TCRdb table keeps only in-frame clones and is missing some. The sample includes over 110,000 clones, about nine tenths of them seen just once. The rearrangement joins TRBV28 to TRBJ2-1; 12 bases match TRBD2. The TCR originated in a man aged 18 to 30 in good health and CMV-seronegative. Sequencing input: PBMCs. This CDR3 reads CASSSAGLAGDGNEQFF. In DNA form, the CDR3 reads TGTGCCAGCAGTTCCGCGGGACTAGCGGGCGATGGCAATGAGCAGTTCTTC. Filled out from reference TRBV28 and TRBJ2-1, the complete variable domain reads DVKVTQSSRYLVKRTGEKVFLECVQDMDHENMFWYRQDPGLGLRLIYFSYDVKMKEKGDIPEGYSVSREKKERFSLILESASTNQTSMYLCASSSAGLAGDGNEQFFGPGTRLTVL.